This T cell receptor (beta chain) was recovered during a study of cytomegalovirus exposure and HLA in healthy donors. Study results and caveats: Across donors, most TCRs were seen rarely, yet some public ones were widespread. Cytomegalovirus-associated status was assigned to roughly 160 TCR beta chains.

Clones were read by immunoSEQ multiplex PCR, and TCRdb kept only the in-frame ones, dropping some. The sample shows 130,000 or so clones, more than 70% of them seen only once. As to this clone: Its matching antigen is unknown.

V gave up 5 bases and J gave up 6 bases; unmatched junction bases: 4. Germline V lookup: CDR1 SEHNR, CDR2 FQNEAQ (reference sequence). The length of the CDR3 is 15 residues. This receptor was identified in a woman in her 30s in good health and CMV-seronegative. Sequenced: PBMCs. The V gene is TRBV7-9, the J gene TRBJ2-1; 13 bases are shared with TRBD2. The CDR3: CASSRTSGGSNEQFF. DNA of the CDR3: TGTGCCAGCAGCCGGACTAGCGGGGGTTCCAATGAGCAGTTCTTC.